One T cell receptor beta chain is described in this entry. Antigen: not known. The sample originates from a study of Ad26.COV2.S vaccination and SARS-CoV-2 variants. Study-level findings and limits: Relative to placebo recipients, vaccine recipients exhibited elevated spike-specific TCR breadth.

The repertoire was sequenced with immunoSEQ multiplex PCR; TCRdb's copy has only in-frame clones and lacks some. The sample consists of about 350,000 clones, about 88% of them appearing once. The treatment is: roughly 19 received Ad26.COV2.S at low or high dose, single or two shots; about 5 received placebo; per-sample allocation not given. Sampling took place 63 days after the first vaccine or placebo injection. The study used a vaccine consisting of an Ad26 vector that expressed Wuhan-strain SARS-CoV-2 spike. Germline V lookup: CDR1 SEHNR, CDR2 FQNEAQ (reference sequence). The CDR3 runs to 13 residues. V was shortened by 3 bases and J by 3 bases, with 8 bases between the two germline ends.

This sequence joins TRBV7-9 and TRBJ1-1; perhaps TRBD1 as D (5 bases). The receptor was isolated from a person between 18 and 65 years old who received the Ad26.COV2.S COVID-19 vaccine or a placebo. Sequencing used peripheral blood, obtained in a trial of Ad26.COV2.S vaccine versus placebo. The CDR3 bases are TGTGCCAGCAGCTTGGGGGTATACACTGAAGCTTTCTTT. The encoded protein is CASSLGVYTEAFF.